Shown below are 26 T cell receptor beta chains from a single sample sequenced in a study of blood T cell repertoires in COVID-19. The data were produced by immunoSEQ multiplex PCR, yet TCRdb's version contains in-frame clones alone and is incomplete. This sample has around 61,000 clones, with 86% found just once. Sequenced sample: peripheral blood. These receptor sequences come from a man aged 50 to 60 with active COVID-19.

This clone has just one count. The chain links TRBV28 to TRBJ2-2, with TRBD1 as a possible D gene (5 bases). Trimming shortened V by 5 bases and J by 7 bases, and 17 bases separated the two germline ends. This CDR3 has 15 amino acids. Germline V CDR1 and CDR2: MDHEN, SYDVKM. The chain's CDR3 is CASSLTLQGIGELFF. CDR3 sequence (DNA): TGTGCCAGCAGTCTTACACTCCAGGGTATCGGGGAGCTGTTTTTT.

J is TRBJ2-1 and V is TRBV18, with D maybe TRBD2 (5 bases). The CDR3 loop spans 16 amino acids. Germline CDR1 reads KGHSH; CDR2 reads LQKENI. The V and J ends lost 3 bases and 5 bases respectively, with 17 bases between them. CDR3 in DNA: TGTGCCAGCTCACCCGTCAGCGGAGTGAGGAACAATGAGCAGTTCTTC. Protein sequence: CASSPVSGVRNNEQFF.

In this sample, this clone turned up once. The chain has TRBV29-1 and TRBJ1-2; tentative D call: TRBD1 (5 bases). V was pared by 3 bases and J by 7 bases, with 9 bases between. The CDR3 is 11 residues long. CDR1 is SQVTM, CDR2 ANQGSEA, per germline. The CDR3 protein is CSVEDGGGYTF. The DNA of the CDR3 is TGCAGCGTTGAGGACGGGGGTGGCTACACCTTC.

The CDR3 DNA reads TGTGCCAGTAGCGCCTCTAGCGGGAGCAAAGAGACCCAGTACTTC. Its translation is CASSASSGSKETQYF. The chain employs TRBV19 and TRBJ2-5; the match to TRBD2 covers 10 bases. V dropped 6 bases and J dropped 3; count of bases not matched to a gene: 7. The CDR3 has 15 residues. Germline V gene sequence: CDR1 LNHDA, CDR2 SQIVND (reference sequence).

The chain couples TRBV19 to TRBJ2-5; 12 positions match TRBD2. This CDR3 comprises 16 residues. CDR1 and CDR2 from the germline V gene are LNHDA and SQIVND (reference sequence). J lost 1 base, V lost 3 bases, and 3 bases had no gene match. The DNA for the CDR3 is TGTGCCAGTAGTATGGCGGGACTAGCGGGCCAAGAGACCCAGTACTTC. It codes for CASSMAGLAGQETQYF. Full variable domain (rest looked up from reference TRBV19 and TRBJ2-5): DGGITQSPKYLFRKEGQNVTLSCEQNLNHDAMYWYRQDPGQGLRLIYYSQIVNDFQKGDIAEGYSVSREKKESFPLTVTSAQKNPTAFYLCASSMAGLAGQETQYFGPGTRLLVL.

This rearrangement joins TRBV10-3 to TRBJ1-2, with TRBD1 identical over 10 bases. This CDR3 comprises 15 residues. V was pared by 2 bases and J by 4 bases, with 4 bases of the junction left unmatched. Germline loops: CDR1 ENHRY, CDR2 SYGVKD. CDR3 in amino acids: CAISEPGQGTYGYTF. In nucleotides, the CDR3 is TGTGCCATCAGTGAGCCGGGACAGGGGACCTATGGCTACACCTTC.

The chain carries TRBV6-2 or TRBV6-3 and TRBJ1-5; D is undetermined. Per the germline V gene, CDR1 is MNHEY and CDR2 is SVGEGT. The CDR3 spans 16 residues. The V and J ends lost 2 bases and 0 bases respectively, with 11 bases between them. The chain's CDR3 is CASSYIHINSNQPQHF. CDR3 nucleotides: TGTGCCAGCAGTTACATACACATAAATAGCAATCAGCCCCAGCATTTT.

This clone was recorded once. The chain recombines TRBV29-1 with TRBJ2-1, with D possibly matching TRBD1 (5 bases). Germline lookup yields CDR1 SQVTM and CDR2 ANQGSEA. V gave up 5 bases and J gave up 4 bases, with 12 bases separating them. This CDR3 has 13 amino acids. The chain's CDR3 is CSVYTGLYNEQFF. The CDR3 DNA reads TGCAGCGTTTATACAGGTCTATACAATGAGCAGTTCTTC.

The chain employs TRBV7-2 and TRBJ2-6; D remains ambiguous. The CDR3 consists of 15 residues. Trimming took 3 bases from V and 0 from J, leaving 6 bases between them. Germline V gives CDR1 SGHTA, CDR2 FQGNSA. CDR3 loop: CASSFEISGANVLTF. DNA of the CDR3: TGTGCCAGCAGCTTTGAGATCTCTGGGGCCAACGTCCTGACTTTC.

J is TRBJ2-6 and V is TRBV19; D is unresolved. The CDR3 spans 14 residues. V shed 5 bases and J shed 2 bases, with 7 bases lying between them. Germline CDR1 is LNHDA and CDR2 is SQIVND (reference sequence). The CDR3 sequence is CASSPSAGANVLTF. The CDR3 nucleotides read TGTGCCAGTAGTCCGTCTGCTGGGGCCAACGTCCTGACTTTC.

The V gene is TRBV9, the J gene TRBJ2-7, with D possibly TRBD1 on 6 matching bases. V dropped 3 bases and J dropped 2 bases, with 15 bases sitting between them. The CDR3 has 15 amino acids. The germline gives CDR1 SGDLS, CDR2 YYNGEE. CDR3 in amino acids: CASSEQGTAAYEQYF. CDR3 sequence (DNA): TGTGCCAGCAGCGAGCAGGGGACGGCCGCCTACGAGCAGTACTTC.

The chain combines TRBV12-3 or TRBV12-4 with TRBJ2-1, with D possibly TRBD2 on 6 matching bases. This CDR3 spans 13 amino acids. The ends were cut back, 4 bases at V and 8 bases at J, with 12 bases in the middle. CDR3 DNA: TGTGCCAGCAGTTGGAGACTAGTGGATGAGCAGTTCTTC. This gives the protein CASSWRLVDEQFF.

CDR3 in DNA: TGTGCCAGCAGTCCTATCCTAGCGGGAGGAAACGAGCAGTACTTC. It translates to CASSPILAGGNEQYF. The chain couples TRBV6-5 to TRBJ2-7; 11 bases are shared with TRBD2. CDR1 is MNHEY, CDR2 SVGAGI, per germline. V trimming: 5 bases; J trimming: 5 bases; junction bases outside the gene matches: 8. There are 15 residues in the CDR3.

Concerning this clone: The sample carries other DNA sequences with the same CDR3. This chain uses TRBV6-5 with TRBJ1-2, with D uncertain. V lost 6 bases, J lost 2 bases, and 10 bases lay in between. The CDR3 sequence is 13 residues long. Germline V gene data show CDR1 as MNHEY and CDR2 as SVGAGI. CDR3 bases: TGTGCCAGCAGCCGTACACCGAACTATGGCTACACCTTC. Translation gives CASSRTPNYGYTF.

V is TRBV11-1 and J is TRBJ1-2, with D maybe TRBD1 (5 bases). The CDR3 loop spans 12 amino acids. Germline lookup yields CDR1 SGHAT and CDR2 FQDESV (reference sequence). Deletions cut 3 bases from V and 5 bases from J, with 7 bases between. CDR3 sequence (DNA): TGTGCCAGCAGCTTTCCAGGGTATGGCTACACCTTC. Its translation is CASSFPGYGYTF.

V and J are TRBV7-9 and TRBJ1-2; 9 nucleotides align to TRBD1. Per the germline V gene, CDR1 is SEHNR and CDR2 is FQNEAQ (reference sequence). This CDR3 comprises 15 residues. V shed 6 bases, J shed 6 bases, and the junction held 11 bases outside the gene matches. In DNA, the CDR3 is TGTGCCAGCAGGCCACAGGGGGCGCAGTATAATGGCTACACCTTC. Protein: CASRPQGAQYNGYTF.

This clone was recorded once. The genes are TRBV5-1 and TRBJ2-5; TRBD2 matches 12 bases. Germline V gene lookup returns CDR1 SGHRS and CDR2 YFSETQ. This CDR3 is 15 amino acids long. The V and J ends lost 2 bases and 4 bases, in that order; junction bases with no gene match: 3. The DNA for the CDR3 is TGCGCCAGCAGCTTCTTGACTAGCGGGGGAGAGACCCAGTACTTC. Translation: CASSFLTSGGETQYF.

This clone has just one count. The V gene is TRBV6-4, the J gene TRBJ2-3, with 10 bases matching TRBD2. Per the germline V gene, CDR1 is MRHNA and CDR2 is SNTAGT. The CDR3 is 13 residues long. V shed 6 bases, J shed 6 bases, and the junction held 3 bases outside the gene matches. The CDR3 nucleotides read TGTGCCAGCAGACTAGCGGGGAGTGATACGCAGTATTTT. It encodes CASRLAGSDTQYF.

This chain joins TRBV7-4 and TRBJ2-1; D gene unclear. V was pared by 5 bases and J by 9 bases, with 11 bases between. The CDR3 has 12 amino acids. Germline-derived CDR1 and CDR2 are SGHVT and SQSDAQ. CDR3 DNA sequence: TGTGCCAGCAGCCCCACGGTTTGTGAGCAGTTCTTC. This codes for CASSPTVCEQFF.

The chain joins TRBV11-1 to TRBJ2-3, with 9 bases identical to TRBD1. CDR3 size: 15 residues. With 6 bases clipped from V and 3 bases from J, the junction kept 7 bases outside the gene matches. Germline V gene lookup returns CDR1 SGHAT and CDR2 FQDESV (reference sequence). CDR3 coding DNA: TGTGCCAGCAGTCCCGACAGGGGGGTAACAGATACGCAGTATTTT. Amino acids: CASSPDRGVTDTQYF.

The V gene is TRBV28, the J gene TRBJ2-5; the match to TRBD2 covers 8 bases. The CDR3 length is 14 residues. V dropped 7 bases and J dropped 6; count of bases not matched to a gene: 10. CDR1 and CDR2 (germline): MDHEN, SYDVKM. The CDR3 protein is CASNVPGGVKTQYF. The DNA for the CDR3 is TGTGCCAGCAACGTTCCCGGGGGGGTAAAGACCCAGTACTTC.

The chain combines TRBV15 with TRBJ2-1; possibly TRBD2 for D (7 bases). CDR1 LNHNV and CDR2 YYDKDF come from the germline V gene (reference sequence). The CDR3 sequence is 14 residues long. V was shortened by 3 bases and J by 9 bases, with 15 bases between the two germline ends. The CDR3 region has the DNA TGTGCCACCAGCAGGGCCGGGGGGCGAGCTGAGCAGTTCTTC. It yields the protein CATSRAGGRAEQFF.

V is TRBV19 and J is TRBJ2-1; tentative D call: TRBD2 (5 bases). This CDR3 comprises 14 residues. Trimming left V 4 bases short and J 9 bases short, with 16 bases between. CDR1 and CDR2 (germline): LNHDA, SQIVND (reference sequence). The CDR3, as DNA: TGTGCCAGTAGTACCCTTACTACGGGGAGTGAGCAGTTCTTC. It specifies CASSTLTTGSEQFF.

The rearrangement links TRBV11-2 to TRBJ2-1; TRBD2 matches 9 bases. Trimming removed 0 bases from V and 4 bases from J; junction bases left unmatched: 4. Germline lookup yields CDR1 SGHAT and CDR2 FQNNGV. The CDR3 is 16 amino acids. CDR3 loop: CASSLESLAGYNEQFF. CDR3 coding DNA: TGTGCCAGCAGCTTAGAGTCCCTAGCGGGGTACAATGAGCAGTTCTTC.

The rearrangement links TRBV30 to TRBJ1-5; D possibly corresponds to TRBD1 (5 bases). The length of the CDR3 is 15 residues. V dropped 0 bases and J dropped 3 bases, with 12 bases sitting between them. Germline values: CDR1 GTSNPN, CDR2 SVGIG (reference sequence). Here the CDR3 DNA reads TGTGCCTGGAGTGTACAGGCCCACCCCAATCAGCCCCAGCATTTT. Protein: CAWSVQAHPNQPQHF.

In its sample, this clone was seen once. The rearrangement links TRBV28 to TRBJ1-3, with D possibly TRBD1 on 6 matching bases. V was shortened by 8 bases and J by 0 bases, with 11 bases between the two germline ends. Germline V gene data show CDR1 as MDHEN and CDR2 as SYDVKM. This CDR3 comprises 14 residues. The CDR3 nucleotides are TGTGCCAGCGTCCAGGGGCACTCTGGAAACACCATATATTTT. Translated: CASVQGHSGNTIYF.